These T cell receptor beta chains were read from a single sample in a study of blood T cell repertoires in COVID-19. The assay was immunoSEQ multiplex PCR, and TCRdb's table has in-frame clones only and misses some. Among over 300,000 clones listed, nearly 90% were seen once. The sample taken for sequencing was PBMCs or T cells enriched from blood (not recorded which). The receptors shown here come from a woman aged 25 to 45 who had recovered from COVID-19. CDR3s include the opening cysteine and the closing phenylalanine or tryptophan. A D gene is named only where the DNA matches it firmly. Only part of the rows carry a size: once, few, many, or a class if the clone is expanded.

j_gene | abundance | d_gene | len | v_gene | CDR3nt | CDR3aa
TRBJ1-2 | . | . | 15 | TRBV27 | TGTGCCAGCAGTGCACGGGGTTTTAGGGACTATGGCTACACCTTC | CASSARGFRDYGYTF
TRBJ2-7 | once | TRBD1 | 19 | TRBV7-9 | TGTGCCAGCAGCTTAGGCGGACAGGGGGCGAACAAGTTAGCCTACGAGCAGTACTTC | CASSLGGQGANKLAYEQYF
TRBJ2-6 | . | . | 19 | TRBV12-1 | TGTGCCAGCAGCTTTGCCGCCCGACAGGGGAGCTCTGGGGCCAACGTCCTGACTTTC | CASSFAARQGSSGANVLTF
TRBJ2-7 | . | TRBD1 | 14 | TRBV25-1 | TGTGCCAGCAGTCGACAGGGGGCTTCCTACGAGCAGTACTTC | CASSRQGASYEQYF
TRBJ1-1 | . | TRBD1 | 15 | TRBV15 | TGTGCCACCAATGGACAGGGGGGGATGAACACTGAAGCTTTCTTT | CATNGQGGMNTEAFF
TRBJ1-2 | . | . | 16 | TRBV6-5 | TGTGCCAGCAGTTACTCGATTGCGAAAGGGAGCTATGGCTACACCTTC | CASSYSIAKGSYGYTF
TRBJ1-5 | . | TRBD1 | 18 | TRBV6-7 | TGTGCCAGCAGTTACGAGGAAAGGGGGCGACCGGTATATCAGCCCCAGCATTTT | CASSYEERGRPVYQPQHF
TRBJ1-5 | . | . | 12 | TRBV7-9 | TGTGCCAGCAGCCCCCCCGGGCAGCCCCAGCATTTT | CASSPPGQPQHF
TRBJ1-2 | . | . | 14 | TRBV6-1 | TGTGCCAGCAGTGAAAGAGGGAAAAACTATGGCTACACCTTC | CASSERGKNYGYTF
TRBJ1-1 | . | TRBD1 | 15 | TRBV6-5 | TGTGCCAGCAGAACCGGGACAGGGTTTTACACTGAAGCTTTCTTT | CASRTGTGFYTEAFF
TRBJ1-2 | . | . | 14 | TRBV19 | TGTGCCAGTAGTATCTACGAATTATCCGATGGCTACACCTTC | CASSIYELSDGYTF
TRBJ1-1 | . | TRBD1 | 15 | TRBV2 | TGTGCCAGCAGACCCGACAGGGGGCTGAACACTGAAGCTTTCTTT | CASRPDRGLNTEAFF
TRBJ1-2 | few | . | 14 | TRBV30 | TGTGCCTGGAGTGTACGTCTCCCAGGGTATGGCTACACCTTC | CAWSVRLPGYGYTF
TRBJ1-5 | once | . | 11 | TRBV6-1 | TGTGCCAGCAGCCCACCTGGAGCCCAGCATTTT | CASSPPGAQHF
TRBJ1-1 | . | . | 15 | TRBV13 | TGTGCCAGCAGCTTAGGCCTGGGCTATAACACTGAAGCTTTCTTT | CASSLGLGYNTEAFF
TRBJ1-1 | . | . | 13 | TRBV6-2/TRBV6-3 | TGTGCCAGCAGTTCCCGAGGAGGGGCTGAAGCTTTCTTT | CASSSRGGAEAFF
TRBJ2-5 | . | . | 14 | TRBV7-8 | TGTGCCAGCAGCTCACCGACAGTAAGAGAGACCCAGTACTTC | CASSSPTVRETQYF
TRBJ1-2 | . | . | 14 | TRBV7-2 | TGTGCCAGCAGCTCCGGAGGTTTGGGCACTGGCTACACCTTC | CASSSGGLGTGYTF
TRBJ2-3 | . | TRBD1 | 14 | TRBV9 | TGTGCCAGCAGCCCCGGACAGGCCACAGATACGCAGTATTTT | CASSPGQATDTQYF
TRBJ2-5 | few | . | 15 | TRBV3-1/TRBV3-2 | TGTGCCAGCAGCCAAGTCGCTTCAGAGCGAGAGACCCAGTACTTC | CASSQVASERETQYF
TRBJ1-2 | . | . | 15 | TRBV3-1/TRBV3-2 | TGTGCCAGCAGCCAAGATATCGACAGAGTGTATGGCTACACCTTC | CASSQDIDRVYGYTF
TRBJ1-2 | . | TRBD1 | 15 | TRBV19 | TGTGCCAGTGGTACTAGGACAGGGGGCAACTATGGCTACACCTTC | CASGTRTGGNYGYTF
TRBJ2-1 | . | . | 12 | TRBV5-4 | TGTGCCAGCAGGAGGGACTTCAATGAGCAGTTCTTC | CASRRDFNEQFF
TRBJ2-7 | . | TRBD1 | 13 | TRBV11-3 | TGTGCCAGCAGCCCTGGACAGGCCTGGGAGCAGTACTTC | CASSPGQAWEQYF
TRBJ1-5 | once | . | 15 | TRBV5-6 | TGTGCCAGCAGCTGGGGGGTAGGGGACAATCAGCCCCAGCATTTT | CASSWGVGDNQPQHF
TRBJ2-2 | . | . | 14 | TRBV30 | TGTGCCTGGATTCCGGGACTTCTTAGCGGGGAGCTGTTTTTT | CAWIPGLLSGELFF
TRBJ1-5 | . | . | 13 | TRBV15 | TGTGCCACCAGCAAGACAGGTAATCAGCCCCAGCATTTT | CATSKTGNQPQHF
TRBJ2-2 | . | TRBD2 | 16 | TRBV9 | TGTGCCAGCAGCGTAGGGGGACTAGAGAACACCGGGGAGCTGTTTTTT | CASSVGGLENTGELFF
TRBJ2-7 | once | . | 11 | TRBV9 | TGTGCCAGCAGCGTAGCTGACGAGCAGTACTTC | CASSVADEQYF
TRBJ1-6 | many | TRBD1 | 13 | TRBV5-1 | TGCGCCAGCGGACAGGGACTTAATTCACCCCTCCACTTT | CASGQGLNSPLHF
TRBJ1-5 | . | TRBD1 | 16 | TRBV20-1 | TGCAGTGCTAGTAGTGGGACAGAGTATAGCAATCAGCCCCAGCATTTT | CSASSGTEYSNQPQHF
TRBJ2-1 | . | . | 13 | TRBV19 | TGTGCCAGTAGTAGCGCCGCATACAATGAGCAGTTCTTC | CASSSAAYNEQFF
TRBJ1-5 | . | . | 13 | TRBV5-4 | TGTGCCAGCAGCTATCACAACACAGGGAACCAGCATTTT | CASSYHNTGNQHF
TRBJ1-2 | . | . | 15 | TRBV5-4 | TGTGCCAGCAGCTTGGTCGTGGGGCTAAACTATGGCTACACCTTC | CASSLVVGLNYGYTF
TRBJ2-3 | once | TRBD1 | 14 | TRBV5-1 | TGCGCCAGCAGCGCAGGGGGCAGGACAGATACGCAGTATTTT | CASSAGGRTDTQYF
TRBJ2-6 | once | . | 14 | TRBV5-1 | TGCGCCAGCAGGGACAGCTCTGGGGCCAACGTCCTGACTTTC | CASRDSSGANVLTF